The 10 T cell receptor beta chains below were found in one sample sequenced in a study of shared clonotypes between healthy human individuals. This table comes from immunoSEQ multiplex PCR, and its TCRdb copy is limited to in-frame clones, with some not included. This sample has about 480,000 clones, with roughly 79% found just once. Input material: PBMCs. The receptors were sampled from a woman between 40 and 50 years old in good health. Some clones in this sample may be carry-over from other donors' samples.

The table lists this clone with a few counts. The chain couples TRBV30 to TRBJ1-5; D not resolved. Germline CDR1 and CDR2: GTSNPN and SVGIG (reference sequence). Between the trimmed V and J ends, which lost 0 bases and 5 bases, there was a span of 5 bases. The CDR3 is made up of 12 amino acids. The CDR3 here is CAWSVTHQPQHF. The CDR3 DNA reads TGTGCCTGGAGTGTAACGCATCAGCCCCAGCATTTT.

This clone occurred many times. The V call is TRBV25-1, the J call TRBJ1-1; no reliable D call. The V end was cut by 6 bases, the J end by 4 bases, with 12 bases between. Per the germline V gene, CDR1 is MGHDK and CDR2 is SYGVNS. The CDR3 length is 13 residues. The CDR3 DNA sequence: TGTGCCAGCAGAGGGCCGGCCGGCACTGAAGCTTTCTTT. Protein: CASRGPAGTEAFF.

The chain links TRBV10-3 to TRBJ1-2; 7 bases agree with TRBD1. The CDR3 spans 13 residues. Germline CDR1 and CDR2: ENHRY and SYGVKD. The ends lost 10 bases at V and 2 bases at J; junction bases unmatched: 7. The CDR3 DNA is TGTGCCAGATCGACAGGGCAAAACTATGGCTACACCTTC. Translation: CARSTGQNYGYTF.

The chain couples TRBV10-3 to TRBJ2-1; D not resolved. The CDR3 length is 13 residues. Germline values: CDR1 ENHRY, CDR2 SYGVKD. The germline V and J ends were trimmed by 3 bases and 4 bases, with 7 bases remaining between them. In DNA, the CDR3 is TGTGCCATCAGTGAAGTCAGGTACAATGAGCAGTTCTTC. Translated: CAISEVRYNEQFF.

This clone has just one count. This chain links TRBV9 with TRBJ2-4; 10 bases are shared with TRBD1. V gave up 3 bases and J gave up 1 base; unmatched junction bases: 13. The CDR3 sequence is 19 residues long. Germline V gene sequence: CDR1 SGDLS, CDR2 YYNGEE. DNA of the CDR3: TGTGCCAGCAGCGCCCGACCCGGGACAGGGGTTTTGGCCAAAAACATTCAGTACTTC. It yields the protein CASSARPGTGVLAKNIQYF.

This chain uses TRBV11-2 with TRBJ2-3; D possibly matches TRBD1 or TRBD2 (5 bases each). CDR1 is SGHAT, CDR2 FQNNGV, per germline. This CDR3 spans 14 amino acids. Deletions cut 5 bases from V and 2 bases from J, with 11 bases between. This CDR3 reads CASSPGTDTDTQYF. In nucleotides, the CDR3 is TGTGCCAGCAGCCCAGGGACCGACACAGATACGCAGTATTTT.

The chain recombines TRBV11-2 with TRBJ1-4; tentative D call: TRBD1 (6 bases). The germline V gene has CDR1 SGHAT and CDR2 FQNNGV. V gave up 6 bases and J gave up 7 bases, with 15 bases separating them. CDR3 size: 14 residues. Here the CDR3 reads CASRVGQGFEKLFF. DNA for the CDR3: TGTGCCAGCAGGGTCGGGCAGGGGTTTGAAAAACTGTTTTTT.

The rearrangement links TRBV7-2 to TRBJ2-3; 10 nucleotides align to TRBD1. Losses at the gene ends were 1 base for V and 5 bases for J; bases not matched to a gene: 3. The germline gives CDR1 SGHTA, CDR2 FQGNSA. The CDR3 runs 15 residues. The CDR3 DNA is TGTGCCAGCAGCTTAGGGGGACAGGGGCTAGATACGCAGTATTTT. Translation gives CASSLGGQGLDTQYF.

The J gene is TRBJ2-2, the V gene TRBV7-3; 9 nucleotides align to TRBD2. The germline CDR1 and CDR2 sequences are SGHTA and FQGTGA. V lost 1 base to trimming and J lost 1 base; unmatched junction nucleotides: 7. The CDR3 loop spans 18 amino acids. CDR3 residues: CASSLIGGTSRNTGELFF. The CDR3, as DNA: TGTGCCAGCAGCTTAATCGGGGGGACTAGCCGGAACACCGGGGAGCTGTTTTTT.

The V gene is TRBV20-1, the J gene TRBJ2-1, with D perhaps matching TRBD1 (6 bases). This CDR3 is 11 amino acids long. The ends were cut back, 4 bases at V and 8 bases at J, with 9 bases in the middle. CDR1 and CDR2 from the germline V gene are DFQATT and SNEGSKA (reference sequence). The chain's CDR3 is CSATGAHEQFF. The CDR3, as DNA: TGCAGTGCTACAGGGGCCCATGAGCAGTTCTTC.